The next 8 T cell receptor beta chains were all read from a single sample in a study of T cells in Graves' hyperthyroidism and ophthalmopathy. What was amplified from RNA transcripts were TCR beta CDR3 regions. With the HTBI primer set, the TCR CDR3 went through a first round of RT-PCR. From the multiplex PCR reads, TCRdb called clonotypes with MiXCR, one entry per CDR3 protein. Here the sample spans roughly 520,000 distinct CDR3 sequences, about 24% being singletons. The sample consisted of blood. The origin of the receptors is a woman in her thirties with Graves' ophthalmopathy.

This clonotype occurred once. The chain links TRBV4-1 to TRBJ2-2; D call uncertain. The CDR3 has 14 amino acids. Trimming cost V 0 bases and J 3 bases, with 5 bases left between them. CDR1 MGHRA and CDR2 YSYEKL come from the germline V gene. The CDR3 reads CASSQEGYTGELFF. The CDR3 nucleotides read TGCGCCAGCAGCCAAGAGGGCTACACCGGGGAGCTGTTTTTT.

This clonotype was observed many times. The genes are TRBV5-1 and TRBJ2-7, with 7 bases identical to TRBD2. Germline CDR1 reads SGHRS; CDR2 reads YFSETQ. V dropped 4 bases and J dropped 5; count of bases not matched to a gene: 15. CDR3 length: 16 amino acids. The CDR3 region has the DNA TGCGCCAGCAGCACGAACCCAGCGGGGACGGGGGACGAGCAGTACTTC. It specifies CASSTNPAGTGDEQYF. The full variable domain, completed using reference TRBV5-1 and TRBJ2-7, is KAGVTQTPRYLIKTRGQQVTLSCSPISGHRSVSWYQQTPGQGLQFLFEYFSETQRNKGNFPGRFSGRQFSNSRSEMNVSTLELGDSALYLCASSTNPAGTGDEQYFGPGTRLTVT.

This clonotype was picked up many times. This sequence joins TRBV29-1 and TRBJ2-5; D possibly corresponds to TRBD2 (5 bases). CDR1 and CDR2 (germline): SQVTM, ANQGSEA. CDR3 length: 14 residues. Trimming took 7 bases from V and 3 from J, leaving 18 bases between them. This CDR3 reads CSAAISGVEETQYF. As DNA, the CDR3 is TGCAGCGCTGCCATCAGCGGAGTGGAAGAGACCCAGTACTTC.

DNA for the CDR3: TGCGCCAGCAGCTTGGCCGAGGGACAAGTAGCCAAAAACATTCAGTACTTC. Residues: CASSLAEGQVAKNIQYF. J is TRBJ2-4 and V is TRBV5-1, with D possibly being TRBD1 (6 bases). The CDR3 sequence is 17 residues long. Germline CDR1 and CDR2: SGHRS and YFSETQ. V lost 0 bases to trimming and J lost 0 bases, with 13 bases between them.

This clonotype was seen many times. The chain has TRBV7-2 and TRBJ2-7; 7 bases are a match to TRBD2. CDR1 is SGHTA and CDR2 is FQGNSA in the germline V gene. The V segment lost 0 bases and the J segment 1 base; nucleotides outside the gene matches: 6. This CDR3 contains 16 residues. CDR3 sequence reads: CASSLAPGLVSYEQYF. The CDR3 nucleotides are TGTGCCAGCAGCTTAGCGCCCGGACTAGTTTCCTACGAGCAGTACTTC.

At least ten counts were recorded for this clonotype. J is TRBJ2-7 and V is TRBV2, with TRBD2 matching 7 bases. Germline V gene data show CDR1 as SNHLY and CDR2 as FYNNEI. The J segment lost 3 bases and the V segment lost 4 bases, leaving 9 bases of the junction unmatched. The CDR3 is made up of 15 amino acids. The CDR3 DNA follows: TGTGCCAGCAGTGCGGGTCGGGGGGAATTCTACGAGCAGTACTTC. Translating gives CASSAGRGEFYEQYF.

This clonotype has a count of ten or more. Here the CDR3 reads CATSRDSRQQWYSGNTIYF. CDR3 coding DNA: TGTGCCACCAGCAGAGATTCCCGCCAGCAGTGGTACTCTGGAAACACCATATATTTT. The V call is TRBV15, the J call TRBJ1-3; D ambiguous. The CDR3 is made up of 19 amino acids. From germline, CDR1 is LNHNV and CDR2 YYDKDF (reference sequence). Trimming took 0 bases from V and 0 from J, leaving 18 bases between them.

This clonotype was observed at least ten times. J is TRBJ2-5 and V is TRBV11-2, with TRBD1 matching over 8 bases. CDR1 is SGHAT and CDR2 is FQNNGV in the germline V gene. The junction had 8 bases not matched to a gene; V was cut back by 4 bases and J by 1 base. The CDR3 is made up of 16 amino acids. The CDR3 reads CASSSLGTGSQETQYF. In DNA form, the CDR3 reads TGTGCCAGCAGCTCACTAGGGACAGGCAGCCAAGAGACCCAGTACTTC.